A single TCR beta chain is shown here with its context. The data stem from a study of blood T cell repertoires in COVID-19. About the research overall: Recovered status applied to Cohort 3 donors who had two consecutive negative PCRs. It also applied to those with clearance or with symptom resolution. Sources were T cells, B-cell-depleted T cells, or PBMCs; the material itself was cDNA or gDNA.

In the source study's methods: Nucleated cell counts were estimated from reference gene primer amplification. This table comes from immunoSEQ multiplex PCR, and its TCRdb copy is limited to in-frame clones, with some not included. Clonal size and the V and J genes are those of that table, whereas D and trimming came from the DNA. The table has under 400,000 clones, around 87% seen once. This CDR3 has 14 residues. J was trimmed by 2 bases and V by 6 bases; bases with no gene match: 3. Germline lookup yields CDR1 ENHRY and CDR2 SYGVKD. Living in roughly 25 US areas, the participants were between roughly 18 and 90 years of age.

V is TRBV10-3 and J is TRBJ2-7, with 11 bases lining up with TRBD2. This receptor was obtained from a man aged 35-49 years in a cohort exposed to, infected with or recovered from COVID-19 (not recorded which). Sequencing input: PBMCs or T cells enriched from blood (not recorded which). The CDR3 loop reads CAIRLTSGAYEQYF. DNA of the CDR3: TGTGCCATCAGGCTGACTAGCGGGGCCTACGAGCAGTACTTC.